This TCR beta chain was sequenced for a study of T cell responses to AZD1222 COVID-19 vaccine. Of note for this clone: Antigen unknown.

The length of the CDR3 is 13 residues. V shed 2 bases, J shed 6 bases, and the junction held 6 bases outside the gene matches. Germline CDR1 and CDR2: GTSNPN and SVGIG (reference sequence). Study conclusions and caveats: The reported proportion of spike-specific TCRs targeting unmutated variant regions was nearly half.

Repertoires were generated with immunoSEQ multiplex PCR, while TCRdb's copy carries only in-frame clones and drops some. This table has 100,000 to 130,000 clones, around 90% appearing once. Here the sequenced sample was peripheral blood, taken 28 days after the second AZD1222 dose. This TCR was sampled from an adult who received the AZD1222 COVID-19 vaccine. The chain carries TRBV30 and TRBJ1-2; 7 nucleotides match TRBD1. The DNA of the CDR3 is TGTGCCTGGAGTCCCGGGACAGATAATGGCTACACCTTC. It translates to CAWSPGTDNGYTF.